This TCR beta chain stems from a study of T cell changes during pregnancy in multiple sclerosis. Clones were read by immunoSEQ multiplex PCR, and TCRdb kept only the in-frame ones, dropping some. In the table there are around 31,000 clones, roughly nine tenths of which are singletons. Sequences were derived from CD4+ T cells from peripheral blood mononuclear cells, sampled in the first trimester of pregnancy. This clonotype was sampled from a female donor with multiple sclerosis, enrolled in a pregnancy study.

CDR3 DNA sequence: TGCGCCAGCAGCCTAGGGGACAGGGAAATAGGCGAGCAGTACTTC. Amino acids: CASSLGDREIGEQYF. The V call is TRBV5-1, the J call TRBJ2-5; TRBD1 agrees at 9 bases. The tail of the sequence fits TRBJ2-7 better, so the J call may be wrong. This CDR3 has 15 residues. Germline CDR1 and CDR2: SGHRS and YFSETQ.